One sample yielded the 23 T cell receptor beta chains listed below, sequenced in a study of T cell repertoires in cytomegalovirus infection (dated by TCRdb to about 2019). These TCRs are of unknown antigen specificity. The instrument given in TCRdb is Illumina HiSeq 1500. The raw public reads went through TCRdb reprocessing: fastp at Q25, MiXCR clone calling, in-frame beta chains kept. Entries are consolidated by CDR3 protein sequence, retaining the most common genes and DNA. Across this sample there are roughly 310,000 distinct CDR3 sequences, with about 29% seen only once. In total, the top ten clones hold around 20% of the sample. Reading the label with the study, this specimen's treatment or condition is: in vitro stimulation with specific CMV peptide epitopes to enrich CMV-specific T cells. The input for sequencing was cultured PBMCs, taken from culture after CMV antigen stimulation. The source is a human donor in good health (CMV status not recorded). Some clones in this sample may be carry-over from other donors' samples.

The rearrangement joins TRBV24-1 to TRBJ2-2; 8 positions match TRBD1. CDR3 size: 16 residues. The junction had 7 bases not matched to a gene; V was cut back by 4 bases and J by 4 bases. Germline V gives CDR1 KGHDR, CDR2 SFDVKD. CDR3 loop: CATSEIDRGFTGELFF. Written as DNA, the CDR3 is TGTGCCACCAGTGAGATCGACAGGGGTTTCACCGGGGAGCTGTTTTTT.

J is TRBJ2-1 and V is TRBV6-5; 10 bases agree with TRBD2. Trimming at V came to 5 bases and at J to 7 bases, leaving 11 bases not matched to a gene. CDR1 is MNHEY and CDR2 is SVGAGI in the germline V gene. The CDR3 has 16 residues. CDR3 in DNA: TGTGCCAGCAGTGGTGAGCGGGGGGGCCACAGGAATGAGCAGTTCTTC. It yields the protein CASSGERGGHRNEQFF.

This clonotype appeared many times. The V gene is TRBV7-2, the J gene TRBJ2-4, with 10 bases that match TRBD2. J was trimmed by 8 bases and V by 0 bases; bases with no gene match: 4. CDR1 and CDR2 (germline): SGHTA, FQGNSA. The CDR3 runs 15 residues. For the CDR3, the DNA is TGTGCCAGCAGCTTAGCCATAGCGGGAGGCGACATTCAGTACTTC. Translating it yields CASSLAIAGGDIQYF.

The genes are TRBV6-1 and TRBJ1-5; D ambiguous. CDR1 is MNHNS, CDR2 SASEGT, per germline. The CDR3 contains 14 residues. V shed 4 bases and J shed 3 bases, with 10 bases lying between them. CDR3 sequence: CASSVLGNNQPQHF. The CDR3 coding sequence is TGTGCCAGCAGTGTGTTGGGAAACAATCAGCCCCAGCATTTT.

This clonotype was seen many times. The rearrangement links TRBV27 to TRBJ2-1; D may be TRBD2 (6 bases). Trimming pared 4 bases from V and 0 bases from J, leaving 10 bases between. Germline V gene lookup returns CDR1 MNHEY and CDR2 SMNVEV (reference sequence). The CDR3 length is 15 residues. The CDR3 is CASSSIGSSYNEQFF. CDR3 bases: TGTGCCAGCAGTTCCATCGGGAGCTCCTACAATGAGCAGTTCTTC.

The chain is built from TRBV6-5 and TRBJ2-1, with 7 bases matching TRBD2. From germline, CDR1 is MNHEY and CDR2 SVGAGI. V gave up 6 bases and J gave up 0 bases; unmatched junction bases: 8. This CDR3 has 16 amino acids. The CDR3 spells CASRTTSRSSYNEQFF. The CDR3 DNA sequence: TGTGCCAGCAGAACGACTAGCCGAAGCTCCTACAATGAGCAGTTCTTC.

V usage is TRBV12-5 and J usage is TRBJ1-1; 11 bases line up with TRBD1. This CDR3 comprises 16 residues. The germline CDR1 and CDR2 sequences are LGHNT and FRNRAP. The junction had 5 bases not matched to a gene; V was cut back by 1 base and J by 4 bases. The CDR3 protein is CASGLGGTGGSTEAFF. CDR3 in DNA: TGTGCTAGTGGTTTGGGAGGGACAGGGGGGAGCACTGAAGCTTTCTTT.

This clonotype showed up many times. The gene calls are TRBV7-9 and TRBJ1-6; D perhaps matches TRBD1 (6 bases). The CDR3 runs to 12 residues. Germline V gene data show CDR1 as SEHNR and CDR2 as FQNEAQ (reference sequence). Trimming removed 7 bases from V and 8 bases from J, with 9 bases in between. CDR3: CASTGVDSPLHF. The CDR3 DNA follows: TGTGCCAGCACAGGGGTGGATTCACCCCTCCACTTT.

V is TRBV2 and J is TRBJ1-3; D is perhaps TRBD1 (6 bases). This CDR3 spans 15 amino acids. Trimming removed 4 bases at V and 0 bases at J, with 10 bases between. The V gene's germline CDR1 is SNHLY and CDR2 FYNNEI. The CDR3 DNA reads TGTGCCAGCAGTGTCCAGGGGATCTCTGGAAACACCATATATTTT. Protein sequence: CASSVQGISGNTIYF.

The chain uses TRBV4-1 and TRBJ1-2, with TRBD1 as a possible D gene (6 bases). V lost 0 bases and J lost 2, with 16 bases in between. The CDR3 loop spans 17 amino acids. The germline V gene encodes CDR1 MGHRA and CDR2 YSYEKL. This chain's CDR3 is CASSQELGTGINYGYTF. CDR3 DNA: TGCGCCAGCAGCCAAGAGTTGGGCACAGGGATCAACTATGGCTACACCTTC.

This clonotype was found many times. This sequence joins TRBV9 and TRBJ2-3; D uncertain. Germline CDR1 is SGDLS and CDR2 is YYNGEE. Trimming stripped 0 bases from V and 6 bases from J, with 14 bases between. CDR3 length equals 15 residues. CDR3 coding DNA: TGTGCCAGCAGCGTAGAAGTAGTGCCTAGGGATACGCAGTATTTT. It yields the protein CASSVEVVPRDTQYF. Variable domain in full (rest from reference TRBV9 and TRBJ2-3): DSGVTQTPKHLITATGQRVTLRCSPRSGDLSVYWYQQSLDQGLQFLIQYYNGEERAKGNILERFSAQQFPDLHSELNLSSLELGDSALYFCASSVEVVPRDTQYFGPGTRLTVL.

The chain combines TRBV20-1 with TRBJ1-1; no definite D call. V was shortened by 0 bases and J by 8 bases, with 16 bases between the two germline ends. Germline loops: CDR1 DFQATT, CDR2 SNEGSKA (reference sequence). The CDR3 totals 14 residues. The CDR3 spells CSARDIRGPREAFF. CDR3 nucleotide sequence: TGCAGTGCTAGAGATATTCGTGGACCCAGGGAAGCTTTCTTT.

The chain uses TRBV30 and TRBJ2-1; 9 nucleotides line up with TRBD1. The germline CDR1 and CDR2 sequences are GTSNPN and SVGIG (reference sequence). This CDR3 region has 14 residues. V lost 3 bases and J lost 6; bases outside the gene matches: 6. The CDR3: CAWRTGTGLNEQFF. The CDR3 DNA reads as TGTGCCTGGAGAACCGGGACAGGGCTCAATGAGCAGTTCTTC.

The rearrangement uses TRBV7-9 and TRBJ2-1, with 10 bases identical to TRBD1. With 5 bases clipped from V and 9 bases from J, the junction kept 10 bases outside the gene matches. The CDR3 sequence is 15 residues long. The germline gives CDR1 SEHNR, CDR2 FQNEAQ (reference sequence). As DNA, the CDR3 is TGTGCCAGCAGCCCCGGGACAGGGGCGGTTGTTGAGCAGTTCTTC. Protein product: CASSPGTGAVVEQFF.

The CDR3 protein is CASSPVRVSNQPQHF. The CDR3 DNA reads TGTGCCAGCTCCCCTGTGAGGGTTAGCAATCAGCCCCAGCATTTT. The chain has TRBV18 and TRBJ1-5; D call uncertain. Trimming stripped 6 bases from V and 0 bases from J, with 12 bases between. This CDR3 comprises 15 residues. Germline values: CDR1 KGHSH, CDR2 LQKENI.

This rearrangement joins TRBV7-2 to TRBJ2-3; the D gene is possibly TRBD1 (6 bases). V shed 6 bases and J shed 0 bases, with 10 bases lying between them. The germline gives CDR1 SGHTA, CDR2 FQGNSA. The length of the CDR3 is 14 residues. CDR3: CASRGGTSTDTQYF. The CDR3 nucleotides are TGTGCCAGCAGAGGGGGAACTAGCACAGATACGCAGTATTTT. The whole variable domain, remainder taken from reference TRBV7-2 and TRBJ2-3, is GAGVSQSPSNKVTEKGKDVELRCDPISGHTALYWYRQSLGQGLEFLIYFQGNSAPDKSGLPSDRFSAERTGGSVSTLTIQRTQQEDSAVYLCASRGGTSTDTQYFGPGTRLTVL.

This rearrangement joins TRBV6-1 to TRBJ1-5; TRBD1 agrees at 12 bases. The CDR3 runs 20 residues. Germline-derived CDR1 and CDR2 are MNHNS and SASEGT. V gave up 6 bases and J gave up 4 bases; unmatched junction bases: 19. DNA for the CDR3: TGTGCCAGCAGCCACCAGCTTTCCGGGACAGGGGGCACATGGAATCAGCCCCAGCATTTT. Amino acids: CASSHQLSGTGGTWNQPQHF.

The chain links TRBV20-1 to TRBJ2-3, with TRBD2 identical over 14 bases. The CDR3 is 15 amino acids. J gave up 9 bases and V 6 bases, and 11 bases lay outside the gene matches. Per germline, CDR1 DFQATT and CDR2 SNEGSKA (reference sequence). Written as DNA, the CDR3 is TGCAGTGCCCCCGGGACTAGCGGGAGAAGAAGAACGCAGTATTTT. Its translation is CSAPGTSGRRRTQYF.

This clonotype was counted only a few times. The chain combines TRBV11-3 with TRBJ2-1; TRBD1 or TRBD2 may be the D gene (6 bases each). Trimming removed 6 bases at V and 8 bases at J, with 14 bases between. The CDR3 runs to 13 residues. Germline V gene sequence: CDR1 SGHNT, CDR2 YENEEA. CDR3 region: CASRGGRGDEQFF. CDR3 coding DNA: TGTGCCAGCAGGGGCGGAAGGGGGGATGAGCAGTTCTTC.

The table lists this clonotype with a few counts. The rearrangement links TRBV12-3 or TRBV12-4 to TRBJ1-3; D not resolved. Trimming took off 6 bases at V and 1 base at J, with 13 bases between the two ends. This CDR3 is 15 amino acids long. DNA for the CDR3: TGTGCCAGCAGCACCCTCGTGGGTTCTGGAAACACCATATATTTT. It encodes CASSTLVGSGNTIYF.

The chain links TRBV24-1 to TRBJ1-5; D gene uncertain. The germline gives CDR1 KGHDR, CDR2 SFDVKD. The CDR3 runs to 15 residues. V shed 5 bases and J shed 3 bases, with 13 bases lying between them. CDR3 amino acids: CATSAPGSFNQPQHF. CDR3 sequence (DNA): TGTGCCACCAGTGCCCCGGGCAGTTTCAATCAGCCCCAGCATTTT.

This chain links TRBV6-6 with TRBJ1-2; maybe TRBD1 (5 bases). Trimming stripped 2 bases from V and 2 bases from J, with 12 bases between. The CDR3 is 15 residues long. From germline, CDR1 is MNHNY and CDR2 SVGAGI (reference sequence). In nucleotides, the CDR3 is TGTGCCAGCAGTTACGAAGCAGGGCAGAACTATGGCTACACCTTC. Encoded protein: CASSYEAGQNYGYTF.

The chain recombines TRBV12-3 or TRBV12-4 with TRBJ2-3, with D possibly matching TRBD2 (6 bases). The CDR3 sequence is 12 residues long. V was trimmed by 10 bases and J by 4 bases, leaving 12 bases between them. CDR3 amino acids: CATRELADTQYF. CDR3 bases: TGTGCCACACGGGAGCTTGCAGATACGCAGTATTTT.